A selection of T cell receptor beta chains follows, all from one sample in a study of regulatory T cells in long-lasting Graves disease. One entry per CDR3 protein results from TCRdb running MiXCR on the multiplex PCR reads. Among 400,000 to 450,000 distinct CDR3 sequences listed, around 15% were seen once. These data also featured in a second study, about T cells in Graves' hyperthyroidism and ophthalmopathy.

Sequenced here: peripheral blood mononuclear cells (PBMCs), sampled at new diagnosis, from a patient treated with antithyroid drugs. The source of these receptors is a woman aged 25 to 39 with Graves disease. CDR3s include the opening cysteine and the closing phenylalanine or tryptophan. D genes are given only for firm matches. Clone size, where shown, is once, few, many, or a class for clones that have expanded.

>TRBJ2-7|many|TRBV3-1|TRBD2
CASSQVPGSGVYEQYF
TGTGCCAGCAGCCAAGTTCCAGGCAGCGGGGTCTACGAGCAGTACTTC
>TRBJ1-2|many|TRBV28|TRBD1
CASSWGQGSGGYTF
TGTGCCAGCAGTTGGGGACAGGGGTCCGGGGGCTACACCTTC
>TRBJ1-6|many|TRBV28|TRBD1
CASNKDRANSPLHF
TGTGCCAGCAATAAGGACAGGGCAAATTCACCCCTCCACTTT
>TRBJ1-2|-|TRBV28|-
CASSTGIYGYTF
TGTGCCAGCAGTACAGGGATCTATGGCTACACCTTC
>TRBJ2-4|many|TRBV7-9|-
CASSLTGLLTKNIQYF
TGTGCCAGCAGCCTCACAGGGTTGTTAACCAAAAACATTCAGTACTTC
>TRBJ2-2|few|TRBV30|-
CAWGGDTGELFF
TGTGCCTGGGGAGGCGACACCGGGGAGCTGTTTTTT
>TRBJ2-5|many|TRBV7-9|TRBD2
CASSYAGTSGRISETQYF
TGTGCCAGCAGCTATGCCGGGACTAGCGGGAGGATATCCGAGACCCAGTACTTC
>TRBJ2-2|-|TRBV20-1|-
CSARAGAGELFF
TGCAGTGCTAGAGCCGGCGCCGGGGAGCTGTTTTTT
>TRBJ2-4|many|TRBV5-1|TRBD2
CASSTTSTNNIQYF
TGCGCCAGCAGTACGACTAGCACAAACAACATTCAGTACTTC
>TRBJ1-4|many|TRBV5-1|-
CASSLRGGVEKLFF
TGCGCCAGCAGCTTGCGAGGGGGAGTCGAAAAACTGTTTTTT
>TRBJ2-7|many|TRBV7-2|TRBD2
CASGGRAYEQYF
TGTGCCAGCGGGGGGAGGGCCTACGAGCAGTACTTC
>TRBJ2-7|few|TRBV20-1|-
CSARSGRSSYEQYF
TGCAGTGCTAGAAGTGGGAGGTCCTCCTACGAGCAGTACTTC
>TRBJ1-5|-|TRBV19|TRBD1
CASGMPQGARGQPQHF
TGTGCCAGTGGGATGCCCCAGGGGGCCCGGGGTCAGCCCCAGCATTTT
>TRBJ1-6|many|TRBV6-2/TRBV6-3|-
CASSYLAPTGGPLNSPLHF
TGTGCCAGCAGTTACTTAGCCCCAACCGGAGGGCCGTTAAATTCACCCCTCCACTTT
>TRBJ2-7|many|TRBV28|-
CASTTAHWPYEQYF
TGTGCCAGCACAACCGCGCACTGGCCCTACGAGCAGTACTTC
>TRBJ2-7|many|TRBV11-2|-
CASSLGVTYEQYF
TGTGCCAGCAGCTTAGGGGTAACCTACGAGCAGTACTTC
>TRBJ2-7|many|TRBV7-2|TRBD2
CASSLGTSSYEQYF
TGTGCCAGCAGCTTAGGGACTAGCTCCTACGAGCAGTACTTC
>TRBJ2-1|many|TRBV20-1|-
CSARDREAGIYNEQFF
TGCAGTGCTAGAGATCGAGAAGCGGGTATATACAATGAGCAGTTCTTC
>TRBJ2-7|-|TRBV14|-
CASSHFDSQYF
TGTGCCAGCAGCCACTTCGACTCGCAGTACTTC
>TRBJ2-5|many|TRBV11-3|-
CASSHTPGSGQETQYF
TGTGCCAGCAGCCACACCCCGGGAAGCGGCCAAGAGACCCAGTACTTC
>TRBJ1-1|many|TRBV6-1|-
CASNPSAATEAFF
TGTGCCAGCAATCCTTCGGCGGCCACTGAAGCTTTCTTT
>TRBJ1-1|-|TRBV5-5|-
CASGLGPTENTEAFF
TGCGCCAGCGGCTTGGGCCCGACCGAGAACACTGAAGCTTTCTTT
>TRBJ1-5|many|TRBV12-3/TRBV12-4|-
CASSYSVNQPQHF
TGTGCCAGCAGTTATTCGGTAAATCAGCCCCAGCATTTT
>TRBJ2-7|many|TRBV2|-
CASTAESEQYF
TGTGCCAGCACGGCAGAGTCCGAGCAGTACTTC
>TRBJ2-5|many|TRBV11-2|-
CASSLSVEERETQYF
TGTGCCAGCAGCTTAAGTGTGGAGGAGAGAGAGACCCAGTACTTC
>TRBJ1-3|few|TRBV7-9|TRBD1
CASRLEGAGNTIYF
TGTGCCAGCAGATTGGAGGGGGCGGGAAACACCATATATTTT
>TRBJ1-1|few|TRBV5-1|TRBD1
CASSLALRGQWERNTEAFF
TGCGCCAGCAGCTTGGCCTTGAGGGGGCAATGGGAAAGGAACACTGAAGCTTTCTTT
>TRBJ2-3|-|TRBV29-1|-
CSVEGGDGADTQYF
TGCAGCGTTGAAGGAGGGGACGGGGCAGATACGCAGTATTTT
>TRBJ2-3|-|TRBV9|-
CASSTGLVTSTDTQYF
TGTGCCAGCAGCACGGGACTCGTAACTAGCACAGATACGCAGTATTTT
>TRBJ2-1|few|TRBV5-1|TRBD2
CASSLVTGTITYNEQFF
TGCGCCAGCAGCTTAGTAACCGGGACTATCACCTACAATGAGCAGTTCTTC
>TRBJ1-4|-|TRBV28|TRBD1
CTSRLRTGAPATNEKLFF
TGTACCAGCAGATTGCGGACAGGAGCCCCTGCAACTAATGAAAAACTGTTTTTT
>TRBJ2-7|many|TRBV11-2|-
CASSLLPGIPYEQYF
TGTGCCAGCAGCTTATTACCGGGTATCCCTTACGAGCAGTACTTC
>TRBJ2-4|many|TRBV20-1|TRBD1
CSARDSGTGFGTQYF
TGCAGTGCTAGAGATTCCGGGACAGGGTTTGGGACACAGTACTTC
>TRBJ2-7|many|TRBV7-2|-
CASSLGTGKSYEQYF
TGTGCCAGCAGCTTAGGTACAGGGAAGTCCTACGAGCAGTACTTC
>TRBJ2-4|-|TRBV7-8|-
CASSRDRMGIQYF
TGTGCCAGCAGCCGAGACAGGATGGGCATTCAGTACTTC
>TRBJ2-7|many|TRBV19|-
CASSMTLRTDPYEQYF
TGTGCCAGTAGTATGACCCTTCGGACGGATCCCTACGAGCAGTACTTC
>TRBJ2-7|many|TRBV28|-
CASRGGEDEQYF
TGTGCCAGCAGGGGGGGTGAAGACGAGCAGTACTTC
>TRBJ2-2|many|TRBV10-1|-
CASMEPNTGELFF
TGCGCCAGCATGGAGCCGAACACCGGGGAGCTGTTTTTT
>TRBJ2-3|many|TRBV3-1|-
CASTGTGDTQYF
TGTGCCAGCACCGGGACTGGAGATACGCAGTATTTT
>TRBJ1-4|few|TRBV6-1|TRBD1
CASGGTGQEKLFF
TGTGCCAGCGGAGGGACAGGCCAGGAAAAACTGTTTTTT
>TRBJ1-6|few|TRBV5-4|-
CASSLETANSPLHF
TGTGCCAGCAGCTTGGAGACAGCTAATTCACCCCTCCACTTT
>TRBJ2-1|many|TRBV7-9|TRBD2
CASILAGGRYNEQFF
TGTGCCAGCATCCTAGCGGGAGGAAGATACAATGAGCAGTTCTTC
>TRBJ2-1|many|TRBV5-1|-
CASGLGYNEQFF
TGTGCCAGCGGATTGGGCTACAATGAGCAGTTCTTC
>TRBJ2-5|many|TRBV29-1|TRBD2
CSAGTRGGETQYF
TGCAGCGCCGGGACTAGAGGGGGAGAGACCCAGTACTTC
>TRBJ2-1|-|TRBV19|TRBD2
CASSGAGGPHNEQFF
TGTGCCAGTAGTGGCGCGGGAGGGCCTCACAATGAGCAGTTCTTC
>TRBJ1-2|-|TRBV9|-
CASSVRGDGAFYGYTF
TGTGCCAGCAGCGTGCGTGGGGATGGGGCCTTCTATGGCTACACCTTC
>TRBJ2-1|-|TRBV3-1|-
CASSQGQRGQFF
TGTGCCAGCAGCCAAGGCCAGAGAGGGCAGTTCTTC
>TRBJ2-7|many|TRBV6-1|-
CASGDEGGEQYF
TGTGCCAGCGGTGATGAGGGGGGCGAGCAGTACTTC
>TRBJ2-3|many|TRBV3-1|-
CASSQSESQYF
TGTGCCAGCAGCCAATCAGAATCGCAGTATTTT
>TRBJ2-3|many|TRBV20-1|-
CSARVPQGRETRSTDTQYF
TGCAGTGCTAGAGTCCCACAGGGCAGGGAAACCCGATCCACAGATACGCAGTATTTT
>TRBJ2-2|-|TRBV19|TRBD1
CASRGTGVAGELFF
TGTGCCAGTAGGGGGACAGGGGTTGCCGGGGAGCTGTTTTTT
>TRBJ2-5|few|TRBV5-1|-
CASSWDHQAWETQYF
TGCGCCAGCAGCTGGGACCACCAGGCGTGGGAGACCCAGTACTTC
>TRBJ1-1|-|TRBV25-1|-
CASSEYFNTEAFF
TGTGCCAGCAGTGAATATTTCAACACTGAAGCTTTCTTT